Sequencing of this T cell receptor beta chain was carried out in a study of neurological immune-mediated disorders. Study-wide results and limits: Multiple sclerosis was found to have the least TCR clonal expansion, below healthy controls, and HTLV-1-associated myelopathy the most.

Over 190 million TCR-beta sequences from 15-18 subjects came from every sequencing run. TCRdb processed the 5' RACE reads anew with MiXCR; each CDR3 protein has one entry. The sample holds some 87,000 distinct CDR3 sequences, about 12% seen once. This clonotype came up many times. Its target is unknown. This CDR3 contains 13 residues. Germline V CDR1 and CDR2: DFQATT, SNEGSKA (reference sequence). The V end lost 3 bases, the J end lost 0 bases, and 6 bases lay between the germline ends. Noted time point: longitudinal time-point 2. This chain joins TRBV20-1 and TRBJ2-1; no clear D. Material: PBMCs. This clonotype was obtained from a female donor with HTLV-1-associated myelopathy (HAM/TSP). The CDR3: CSARTPSYNEQFF. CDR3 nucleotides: TGCAGTGCTAGGACGCCCTCCTACAATGAGCAGTTCTTC.